These 9 T cell receptor beta chains share one sample of origin, sequenced in a study of graft-versus-host responses after intestinal transplantation. Antigen specificity for these receptors is unknown. Here immunoSEQ multiplex PCR was the method, and the copy in TCRdb shows in-frame clones only, minus some. The data show roughly 120,000 clones, around 95% seen once. The sequencing here drew on unstimulated CD8+ T cells sorted from spleen or lymph node cells, taken before intestinal transplant. These receptors came from a human donor who received an intestinal transplant.

This clone was observed once. The CDR3 spells CASGLVPTGGEQYF. CDR3 DNA sequence: TGTGCTAGTGGTTTGGTACCAACGGGAGGAGAGCAGTACTTC. The V and J genes are TRBV12-5 and TRBJ2-7; 7 nucleotides match TRBD2. Trimming took 0 bases from V and 7 from J; bases not matched to a gene: 6. Germline values: CDR1 LGHNT, CDR2 FRNRAP. CDR3 length equals 14 residues.

The V and J genes are TRBV9 and TRBJ2-5; 7 nucleotides match TRBD1. The CDR3 covers 16 residues. From germline, CDR1 is SGDLS and CDR2 YYNGEE. Trimming at V came to 4 bases and at J to 2 bases, leaving 11 bases not matched to a gene. CDR3: CASSFNRDREQETQYF. For the CDR3, the DNA is TGTGCCAGCAGCTTCAACCGGGACAGAGAACAAGAGACCCAGTACTTC.

The V call is TRBV27, the J call TRBJ1-2; TRBD1 matches at 7 bases. Germline trimming cut 11 bases from V and 3 bases from J; bases unmatched to any gene: 6. The CDR3 extends over 12 amino acids. Per germline, CDR1 MNHEY and CDR2 SMNVEV (reference sequence). CDR3 amino acids: CAGWDSDYGYTF. The CDR3 DNA reads as TGTGCCGGCTGGGACAGTGACTATGGCTACACCTTC.

V usage is TRBV9 and J usage is TRBJ2-2; TRBD2 might be the D (5 bases). The CDR3 is 16 residues long. V lost 1 base to trimming and J lost 1 base, with 11 bases between them. The germline V gene has CDR1 SGDLS and CDR2 YYNGEE. The CDR3 DNA sequence: TGTGCCAGCAGCGTACGGCCCCGGGAGAACACCGGGGAGCTGTTTTTT. Translation: CASSVRPRENTGELFF.

The chain links TRBV19 to TRBJ1-1, with D uncertain. The CDR3 has 14 amino acids. Germline values: CDR1 LNHDA, CDR2 SQIVND (reference sequence). Trimming left V 7 bases short and J 5 bases short, with 17 bases between. The CDR3 loop reads CASIGGELDTEAFF. CDR3 coding DNA: TGTGCCAGTATAGGAGGCGAGCTGGATACTGAAGCTTTCTTT.

The chain is built from TRBV4-1 and TRBJ1-5; D remains ambiguous. V was cut by 1 base and J by 11 bases, with 27 bases left in between. CDR3 length equals 18 residues. Per germline, CDR1 MGHRA and CDR2 YSYEKL. CDR3 loop: CASSQAYPPQNLGQAQHF. CDR3 in DNA: TGCGCCAGCAGCCAAGCGTATCCCCCTCAGAATCTTGGTCAAGCCCAGCATTTT.

This clone was counted once. The V gene is TRBV19, the J gene TRBJ1-1, with 7 bases identical to TRBD1. The V and J ends lost 1 base and 4 bases, in that order; junction bases with no gene match: 3. Germline V CDR1 and CDR2: LNHDA, SQIVND (reference sequence). The CDR3 is 14 residues long. In nucleotides, the CDR3 is TGTGCCAGTAGTATAGTGACAGGGTCCACTGAAGCTTTCTTT. It specifies CASSIVTGSTEAFF.

V gene TRBV12-5 combines with J gene TRBJ2-1; no clear D gene. The V gene lost 4 bases and the J gene lost 4 bases, with 8 bases spanning the gap. Germline V gives CDR1 LGHNT, CDR2 FRNRAP. The CDR3 contains 13 residues. The CDR3 sequence: CASGSAQYNEQFF. In DNA, the CDR3 is TGTGCTAGTGGTTCTGCGCAGTACAATGAGCAGTTCTTC.

With regard to this clone: At one boundary the junction diverges from the germline segment, which might be a read error. This chain joins TRBV7-7 and TRBJ2-7; 9 bases match TRBD1. The germline V gene encodes CDR1 SSHAT and CDR2 FNYEAQ (reference sequence). The CDR3 runs to 16 residues. CDR3 residues: CASSPKPGQGMYEQYF. CDR3 DNA: TGTGCTAGCAGTCCCAAACCGGGACAGGGAATGTACGAGCAGTACTTC.